This T cell receptor beta chain comes out of a study of beta chain features in type 1 diabetes. Study-level background: Patients did not differ from healthy donors in age, gender or cell yield.

The V gene's germline CDR1 is MNHNY and CDR2 SVGAGI (reference sequence). The CDR3 consists of 12 residues. Trimming took off 10 bases at V and 5 bases at J, with 14 bases between the two ends. All of the isolated RNA was reverse transcribed, so expressed TCRB transcripts were sequenced. Assay: immunoSEQ multiplex PCR; the TCRdb copy retains only in-frame clones and omits some. This table has around 250,000 clones, less than 15% appearing once. This clone was counted a few times. Sample: naive CD4+ T cells from blood. The V call is TRBV6-6, the J call TRBJ1-1; the D is unclear. The sequence was collected from a woman in her thirties or forties in good health. This CDR3 reads CATSAGSTEAFF. The DNA of the CDR3 is TGTGCCACTAGCGCAGGCTCGACTGAAGCTTTCTTT.